A single sample is the source of the 24 T cell receptor beta chains below, sequenced in a study of cytomegalovirus exposure and HLA in healthy donors (dated 2017 in TCRdb). The library was obtained by the immunoSEQ multiplex PCR assay. A mixture of 60 forward primers for TCR Vbeta segments and 13 reverse primers for TCR Jbeta segments was used in the multiplex PCR. TCRdb limited this immuneACCESS table to in-frame rearrangements with V and J called. A share of clones is missing; checked studies link under half to unresolved V genes, and the rest is unexplained. The table for this sample lists roughly 80,000 clones; about 68% of them were counted only once. The top ten hold approximately 6.9% of the sample. Sample: PBMCs. These receptor sequences come from a woman aged 45 to 65 in good health and CMV-seropositive.

The V gene is TRBV9, the J gene TRBJ1-2; 7 nucleotides line up with TRBD1. The CDR3 consists of 17 residues. CDR1 is SGDLS, CDR2 YYNGEE, per germline. V dropped 4 bases and J dropped 1; count of bases not matched to a gene: 13. CDR3 nucleotides: TGTGCCAGCAGCCCTTCCCGGGACAGCTATAATAACTATGGCTACACCTTC. Protein product: CASSPSRDSYNNYGYTF.

The rearrangement links TRBV5-4 to TRBJ1-3; D is possibly TRBD1 (5 bases). CDR3 length: 14 residues. The V end lost 4 bases, the J end lost 0 bases, and 8 bases lay between the germline ends. The germline V gene has CDR1 SGHNT and CDR2 YYREEE (reference sequence). The CDR3 sequence: CASSPQVSGNTIYF. Here the CDR3 DNA reads TGTGCCAGCAGCCCACAGGTCTCTGGAAACACCATATATTTT. The complete variable domain, with remaining parts taken from reference TRBV5-4 and TRBJ1-3, reads ETGVTQSPTHLIKTRGQQVTLRCSSQSGHNTVSWYQQALGQGPQFIFQYYREEENGRGNFPPRFSGLQFPNYSSELNVNALELDDSALYLCASSPQVSGNTIYFGEGSWLTVV.

The CDR3 nucleotides are TGTGCCAGCAGCCAGGACACAGGGGACAATCAGCCCCAGCATTTT. Encoded protein: CASSQDTGDNQPQHF. The chain joins TRBV4-2 to TRBJ1-5, with TRBD1 matching 7 bases. CDR3 length: 15 residues. Germline V lookup: CDR1 LGHNA, CDR2 YNFKEQ. J gave up 3 bases and V 3 bases, and 5 bases lay outside the gene matches.

The chain has TRBV4-1 and TRBJ1-6, with unresolved D. From germline, CDR1 is MGHRA and CDR2 YSYEKL. CDR3 length: 18 amino acids. The V end was cut by 4 bases, the J end by 0 bases, with 16 bases between. CDR3 loop: CASSLFTAVSSYNSPLHF. The CDR3 DNA follows: TGCGCCAGCAGCCTGTTCACGGCGGTGAGCTCCTATAATTCACCCCTCCACTTT.

The chain joins TRBV5-1 to TRBJ1-4; D uncertain. CDR3 length: 15 amino acids. Trimming took off 0 bases at V and 0 bases at J, with 6 bases between the two ends. Germline V gene data show CDR1 as SGHRS and CDR2 as YFSETQ. This chain's CDR3 is CASSLDSSTNEKLFF. The DNA of the CDR3 is TGCGCCAGCAGCTTGGACAGTTCAACTAATGAAAAACTGTTTTTT.

The chain joins TRBV18 to TRBJ1-1; TRBD1 agrees at 8 bases. Germline V lookup: CDR1 KGHSH, CDR2 LQKENI. The V segment lost 5 bases and the J segment 4 bases; nucleotides outside the gene matches: 18. CDR3 size: 18 residues. CDR3 residues: CASSLNRQGPELSTEAFF. As DNA, the CDR3 is TGTGCCAGCTCATTGAATCGACAGGGGCCGGAGTTGAGCACTGAAGCTTTCTTT. Variable domain in full (rest from reference TRBV18 and TRBJ1-1): NAGVMQNPRHLVRRRGQEARLRCSPMKGHSHVYWYRQLPEEGLKFMVYLQKENIIDESGMPKERFSAEFPKEGPSILRIQQVVRGDSAAYFCASSLNRQGPELSTEAFFGQGTRLTVV.

The genes are TRBV11-2 and TRBJ1-4; 8 nucleotides align to TRBD1. The CDR3 sequence is 16 residues long. The V and J ends lost 4 bases and 8 bases, in that order; junction bases with no gene match: 12. Germline assignment: CDR1 SGHAT and CDR2 FQNNGV. The CDR3 reads CASSSLRQGIREKLFF. In DNA form, the CDR3 reads TGTGCCAGCAGCTCCTTGCGACAGGGGATTCGCGAAAAACTGTTTTTT.

This clone showed up just a few times. The chain joins TRBV5-1 to TRBJ1-2; D remains unclear. CDR1 is SGHRS, CDR2 YFSETQ, per germline. CDR3 size: 15 residues. The ends were cut back, 4 bases at V and 8 bases at J, with 21 bases in the middle. The CDR3 coding sequence is TGCGCCAGCAGCCCGTCCGGGCCACAAGCGGGAGGCTACACCTTC. Translation gives CASSPSGPQAGGYTF.

In nucleotides, the CDR3 is TGTGCCAGCAGCTCCGGGACAGGGCGCAATCAGCCCCAGCATTTT. Translated, it gives CASSSGTGRNQPQHF. This chain links TRBV5-4 with TRBJ1-5, with 9 positions matching TRBD1. V was clipped by 3 bases and J by 2 bases; unmatched bases: 3. The length of the CDR3 is 15 residues. Germline loops: CDR1 SGHNT, CDR2 YYREEE (reference sequence).

The chain carries TRBV2 and TRBJ1-1, with D tentatively TRBD1 (5 bases). Germline assignment: CDR1 SNHLY and CDR2 FYNNEI. V was clipped by 3 bases and J by 1 base, with 6 bases between them. The CDR3 spans 13 residues. In nucleotides, the CDR3 is TGTGCCAGCAGTGAGGGGCCGAACACTGAAGCTTTCTTT. Amino acids: CASSEGPNTEAFF.

This clone came up once. The chain combines TRBV6-5 with TRBJ2-5, with D unresolved. CDR3 length: 13 amino acids. V was cut by 4 bases and J by 5 bases, with 11 bases left in between. Germline CDR1 reads MNHEY; CDR2 reads SVGAGI. The CDR3 coding sequence is TGTGCCAGCAGTTCCCCAGGTACCGAGACCCAGTACTTC. Translation gives CASSSPGTETQYF.

In its sample, this clone was seen once. V usage is TRBV7-6 and J usage is TRBJ1-3; TRBD1 matches 8 bases. Per the germline V gene, CDR1 is SGHVS and CDR2 is FNYEAQ. The J segment lost 4 bases and the V segment lost 1 base, leaving 6 bases of the junction unmatched. The CDR3 sequence is 16 residues long. The CDR3 here is CASSLVQGAKGNTIYF. For the CDR3, the DNA is TGTGCCAGCAGCTTAGTCCAGGGGGCAAAGGGAAACACCATATATTTT.

This clone was detected only once. The chain joins TRBV7-7 to TRBJ2-7, with D possibly TRBD1 on 6 matching bases. Between the trimmed V and J ends, which lost 3 bases and 7 bases, there was a span of 19 bases. Germline V lookup: CDR1 SSHAT, CDR2 FNYEAQ (reference sequence). The CDR3 runs to 15 residues. CDR3 sequence: CASSLGQGSGEEQYF. The DNA for the CDR3 is TGTGCCAGCAGCTTGGGGCAGGGGAGTGGGGAGGAGCAGTACTTC. Full variable domain (outside the CDR3, taken from reference TRBV7-7 and TRBJ2-7): GAGVSQSPRYKVTKRGQDVTLRCDPISSHATLYWYQQALGQGPEFLTYFNYEAQPDKSGLPSDRFSAERPEGSISTLTIQRTEQRDSAMYRCASSLGQGSGEEQYFGPGTRLTVT.

This clone was observed once. This chain uses TRBV15 with TRBJ2-5, with a tentative D call TRBD2 (6 bases). CDR3 length: 16 residues. V gave up 0 bases and J gave up 1 base, with 12 bases separating them. CDR1 is LNHNV, CDR2 YYDKDF, per germline (reference sequence). The CDR3 region is CATSRERGSSQETQYF. DNA of the CDR3: TGTGCCACCAGCAGAGAGCGGGGCAGCTCCCAAGAGACCCAGTACTTC.

The rearrangement joins TRBV18 to TRBJ1-2; possibly TRBD1 for D (6 bases). V lost 4 bases to trimming and J lost 6 bases, with 15 bases between them. CDR3 length: 14 residues. In germline, CDR1 is KGHSH, CDR2 LQKENI. As DNA, the CDR3 is TGTGCCAGCTCACGGTCAGGGGTCCGGGATGGCTACACCTTC. This gives the protein CASSRSGVRDGYTF.

The genes are TRBV19 and TRBJ1-2; TRBD1 might be the D (5 bases). The germline CDR1 and CDR2 sequences are LNHDA and SQIVND (reference sequence). Trimming cost V 7 bases and J 4 bases, with 10 bases left between them. The CDR3 is 12 amino acids. The CDR3 loop reads CASTGTAYGYTF. The CDR3 bases are TGTGCCAGTACCGGGACTGCCTATGGCTACACCTTC.

The J gene is TRBJ2-2, the V gene TRBV13; TRBD1 might be the D (5 bases). Looked up from germline, CDR1 is PRHDT and CDR2 is FYEKMQ (reference sequence). V lost 4 bases, J lost 5 bases, and 14 bases lay in between. This CDR3 contains 15 residues. The chain's CDR3 is CASSSREQTTGELFF. CDR3 coding DNA: TGTGCCAGCAGCTCCAGGGAACAGACAACCGGGGAGCTGTTTTTT. The full variable domain, its missing parts supplied by reference TRBV13 and TRBJ2-2, is AAGVIQSPRHLIKEKRETATLKCYPIPRHDTVYWYQQGPGQDPQFLISFYEKMQSDKGSIPDRFSAQQFSDYHSELNMSSLELGDSALYFCASSSREQTTGELFFGEGSRLTVL.

J is TRBJ2-5 and V is TRBV4-2; 9 positions match TRBD2. The J call may be incorrect, as the DNA end agrees better with TRBJ2-7. The CDR3 spans 15 residues. Germline CDR1 is LGHNA and CDR2 is YNFKEQ. The CDR3 sequence is CASSQALAGSYEQYF. CDR3 nucleotide sequence: TGTGCCAGCAGCCAAGCGCTAGCGGGGAGCTACGAGCAGTACTTC.

This clone is a singleton in its sample. Other DNA sequences within the sample encode an identical CDR3. The CDR3 coding sequence is TGTGCCAGCAGTTACTCTCGGGACAGCTCCTCACCCCTCCACTTT. Protein sequence: CASSYSRDSSSPLHF. The V call is TRBV6-5, the J call TRBJ1-6, with 7 bases matching TRBD1. From germline, CDR1 is MNHEY and CDR2 SVGAGI. The CDR3 has 15 residues. With V trimmed by 0 bases and J by 10 bases, 6 bases remained unmatched.

The V call is TRBV6-5, the J call TRBJ2-1; maybe TRBD2 (5 bases). The CDR3 runs to 11 residues. With 5 bases removed from V and 8 bases from J, the gap between germline ends came to 7 bases. Germline V lookup: CDR1 MNHEY, CDR2 SVGAGI. CDR3 DNA: TGTGCCAGCAGTGCGCGGGATGAGCAGTTCTTC. Encoded protein: CASSARDEQFF.

This clone was counted a few times. V is TRBV7-6 and J is TRBJ2-5; 14 bases are shared with TRBD2. In germline, CDR1 is SGHVS, CDR2 FNYEAQ. V lost 4 bases and J lost 4; bases outside the gene matches: 5. The CDR3 spans 16 residues. CDR3 sequence reads: CASSSTSGGAGETQYF. The CDR3 DNA reads TGTGCCAGCAGCTCGACTAGCGGGGGGGCGGGAGAGACCCAGTACTTC.

The gene calls are TRBV5-6 and TRBJ2-7; perhaps TRBD1 as D (6 bases). Trimming shortened V by 0 bases and J by 3 bases, and 13 bases separated the two germline ends. Germline-derived CDR1 and CDR2 are SGHDT and YYEEEE. This CDR3 contains 15 residues. The CDR3 nucleotides are TGTGCCAGCAGCTTGGCGGCAGGGGATCTCTACGAGCAGTACGTC. The encoded protein is CASSLAAGDLYEQYV.

The rearrangement joins TRBV4-1 to TRBJ1-5; D is possibly TRBD1 (6 bases). CDR1 and CDR2 from the germline V gene are MGHRA and YSYEKL. Trimming took off 10 bases at V and 7 bases at J, with 17 bases between the two ends. The CDR3 length is 13 residues. The CDR3 reads CATQGSVGQPQHF. CDR3 nucleotides: TGCGCCACCCAGGGGTCAGTTGGGCAGCCCCAGCATTTT.

The rearrangement joins TRBV19 to TRBJ1-2; tentative D call: TRBD1 (5 bases). Per germline, CDR1 LNHDA and CDR2 SQIVND (reference sequence). CDR3 size: 15 residues. Trimming removed 7 bases at V and 4 bases at J, with 19 bases between. Here the CDR3 DNA reads TGTGCCAGTATTGAGGCGTGGGGCGGATTCTATGGCTACACCTTC. Amino acids: CASIEAWGGFYGYTF. The entire variable domain, with the rest obtained from reference TRBV19 and TRBJ1-2, is as follows: DGGITQSPKYLFRKEGQNVTLSCEQNLNHDAMYWYRQDPGQGLRLIYYSQIVNDFQKGDIAEGYSVSREKKESFPLTVTSAQKNPTAFYLCASIEAWGGFYGYTFGSGTRLTVV.